These 11 T cell receptor beta chains were all obtained from the same sample, sequenced in a study of T cells expressing NK-cell markers. Following a re-call of the 5' RACE reads, TCRdb has one entry per CDR3 protein and lacks DNA. The table lists 200,000 to 300,000 distinct CDR3 sequences. The sample consisted of blood T cells: a sorted CD56 or NKG2C T cell subset, CD4+ or CD8+ T cells, or bulk PBMC T cells (not recorded which). These receptor sequences come from a woman between 18 and 70 years old in good health.

The genes are TRBV6-2 or TRBV6-3 and TRBJ1-2; as DNA is missing, the TRBD1 call by TCRdb cannot be tested. The CDR3 sequence is 13 residues long. Germline CDR1 is MNHEY and CDR2 is SVGEGT. The CDR3: CASSTTGLYGYTF.

This sequence joins TRBV7-2 and TRBJ2-3; TCRdb proposes TRBD2, but this gene call is untestable without DNA. Germline CDR1 SGHTA, CDR2 FQGNSA. This CDR3 has 12 amino acids. The CDR3: CASGGYTDTQYF.

This rearrangement joins TRBV7-2 to TRBJ1-3. The length of the CDR3 is 16 residues. Germline lookup yields CDR1 SGHTA and CDR2 FQGNSA. This chain's CDR3 is CASSFVGQGSGNTMYF.

The V call is TRBV7-3, the J call TRBJ1-1; TCRdb returns TRBD1, unconfirmable since there is no DNA. In germline, CDR1 is SGHTA, CDR2 FQGTGA. CDR3 length: 14 residues. The CDR3 protein is CASSRGRGNTEAFF.

The V gene is TRBV6-1, the J gene TRBJ2-5. This CDR3 is built from 15 residues. CDR1 is MNHNS and CDR2 is SASEGT in the germline V gene. CDR3 region: CASRRRLGPTETQYF.

The chain links TRBV7-3 to TRBJ2-5. Per the germline V gene, CDR1 is SGHTA and CDR2 is FQGTGA. CDR3 size: 13 residues. The CDR3 protein is CASSLWVGETQYF.

This chain joins TRBV18 and TRBJ2-3; TCRdb picks TRBD2, but there is no DNA to check that call. This CDR3 has 18 amino acids. The V gene's germline CDR1 is KGHSH and CDR2 LQKENI. This CDR3 reads CASSPPGLAGAFGYTQYF.

The V and J genes are TRBV10-1 and TRBJ2-3; lacking DNA, the TRBD2 call made by TCRdb goes unchecked. Germline V gene lookup returns CDR1 WNHNN and CDR2 SYGVQD (reference sequence). The CDR3 loop spans 16 amino acids. The CDR3 loop is CASRPTSGVDTDTQYF.

V usage is TRBV10-2 and J usage is TRBJ1-2. Germline CDR1 and CDR2: WSHSY and SAAADI. The CDR3 has 14 residues. The CDR3 spells CASSVVTSNYGYTF.

J is TRBJ1-5 and V is TRBV12-3 or TRBV12-4; TCRdb's D call of TRBD1 is untestable without DNA. The CDR3 consists of 16 residues. This chain's CDR3 is CASQMRGTGVFQPQHF.

The V call is TRBV20-1, the J call TRBJ1-2. The CDR3 covers 14 residues. From germline, CDR1 is DFQATT and CDR2 SNEGSKA (reference sequence). The CDR3 here is CSARDPRGNYGYTF.